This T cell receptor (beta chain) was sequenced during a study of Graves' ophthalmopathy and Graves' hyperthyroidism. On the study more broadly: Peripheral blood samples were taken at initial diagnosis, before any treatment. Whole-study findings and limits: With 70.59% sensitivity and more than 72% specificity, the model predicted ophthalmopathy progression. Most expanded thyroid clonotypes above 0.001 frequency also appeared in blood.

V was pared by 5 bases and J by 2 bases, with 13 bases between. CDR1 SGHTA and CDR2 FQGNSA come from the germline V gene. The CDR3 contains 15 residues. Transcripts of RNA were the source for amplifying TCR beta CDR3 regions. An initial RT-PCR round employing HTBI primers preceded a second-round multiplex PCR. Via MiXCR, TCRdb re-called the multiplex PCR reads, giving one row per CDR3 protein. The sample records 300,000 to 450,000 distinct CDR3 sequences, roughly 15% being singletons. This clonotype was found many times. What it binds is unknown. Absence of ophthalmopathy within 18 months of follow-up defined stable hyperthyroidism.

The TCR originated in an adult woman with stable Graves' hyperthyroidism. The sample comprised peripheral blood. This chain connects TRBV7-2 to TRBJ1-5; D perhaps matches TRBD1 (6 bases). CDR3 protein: CASSPQGYGNQPQHF. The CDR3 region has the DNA TGTGCCAGCAGCCCTCAGGGGTATGGCAATCAGCCCCAGCATTTT.